This T cell receptor beta chain was sequenced in a study of blood T cells in healthy people across ages. Trimming pared 1 base from V and 0 bases from J, leaving 4 bases between. Germline CDR1 is SGHRS and CDR2 is YFSETQ. This CDR3 comprises 14 residues. This clonotype was seen at least ten times. It was with a sample-barcoded 5' primer and a J-beta primer mix that a second PCR of roughly 7 to 12 cycles was run. MiXCR was run by TCRdb on the 5' RACE reads, yielding one entry per CDR3 protein. The data contain 1.6 million or so distinct CDR3 sequences, about 35% of them singletons. The source of this sequence is a woman in her twenties or thirties in good health. The sequenced sample consisted of blood. The chain links TRBV5-1 to TRBJ2-2; no reliable D call. Here the CDR3 reads CASSLLTNTGELFF. CDR3 sequence (DNA): TGCGCCAGCAGCTTGCTTACGAACACCGGGGAGCTGTTTTTT.